This is a list of T cell receptor beta chains from one sample in a study of cytomegalovirus exposure and HLA in healthy donors. The protocol was immunoSEQ multiplex PCR, while the TCRdb copy is restricted to in-frame clones and leaves out a portion. The sample lists roughly 68,000 clones, around 77% seen once, with approximately 5.4% in the top ten. The sequencing input was PBMCs. Source of these receptors: a male donor in good health and CMV-seropositive. CDR3s include the opening cysteine and the closing phenylalanine or tryptophan. D genes are given only for firm matches. Only some rows state a clone size, as once, few, many or a class for expanded clones.

TRBV7-9,NA,TRBJ1-1,few,TGTGCCAGCACCCGGACACCGAACACTGAAGCTTTCTTT,CASTRTPNTEAFF
TRBV29-1,TRBD1,TRBJ2-3,NA,TGCAGCGTTGGGACAGGGTCAGATACGCAGTATTTT,CSVGTGSDTQYF
TRBV4-3,TRBD1,TRBJ1-1,NA,TGCGCCAGCAGCCAGAAGACAGGGGTTGGGGCTTTCTTT,CASSQKTGVGAFF
TRBV6-5,TRBD2,TRBJ2-1,NA,TGTGCCAGCAGTAACTGGGCCGGGGGGGCCTACAATGAGCAGTTCTTC,CASSNWAGGAYNEQFF
TRBV4-1,NA,TRBJ2-5,NA,TGCGCCAGCAGCCGATTACCGAGGGAGACCCAGTACTTC,CASSRLPRETQYF
TRBV7-6,TRBD1,TRBJ2-1,NA,TGTGCCAGCAGCCGCGGGGACAGGGGGTTTAATGAGCAGTTCTTC,CASSRGDRGFNEQFF
TRBV19,TRBD2,TRBJ2-1,NA,TGTGCCAGTAGTAGAGATAGCGGGGGGGCTTACAATGAGCAGTTCTTC,CASSRDSGGAYNEQFF
TRBV5-1,NA,TRBJ1-4,few,TGCGCCAGCAGCTCCGGGGGGGCGACGAGAGAAAAACTGTTTTTT,CASSSGGATREKLFF
TRBV5-1,TRBD1,TRBJ2-5,NA,TGCGCCAGCAGACCCGGGACAGGCCCACAAGAGACCCAGTACTTC,CASRPGTGPQETQYF
TRBV5-3,NA,TRBJ1-2,few,TGTGCCAGAAGCTTGGCCGTCTATGGCTACACCTTC,CARSLAVYGYTF
TRBV9,TRBD2,TRBJ2-2,NA,TGTGCCAGCAGCGTAGGGCTAGCGGAACGGCGAACCGGGGAGCTGTTTTTT,CASSVGLAERRTGELFF
TRBV4-3,NA,TRBJ2-3,NA,TGCGCCAGCAGACGGAACAGGGAAACAGATACGCAGTATTTT,CASRRNRETDTQYF
TRBV7-9,TRBD1,TRBJ1-5,NA,TGTGCCAGCAGCTTTTATCCGGGACAGGGGTTTCAGCCCCAGCATTTT,CASSFYPGQGFQPQHF
TRBV7-3,TRBD1,TRBJ2-7,NA,TGTGCCAGCAGCTCCGGACAGGGGATGCCAGGGGAGCAGTACTTC,CASSSGQGMPGEQYF
TRBV7-8,NA,TRBJ1-5,NA,TGTGCCAGCAGCTTAGAAGGACAGACCTGGAAGCCCCAGCATTTT,CASSLEGQTWKPQHF
TRBV11-2,TRBD1,TRBJ1-4,NA,TGTGCCAGCAGCTACTCAGGGACAGGGGATAATGAAAAACTGTTTTTT,CASSYSGTGDNEKLFF
TRBV30,TRBD1,TRBJ2-2,few,TGTGCCTGTTACAGGGGGCGGGCCGGGGAGCTGTTTTTT,CACYRGRAGELFF